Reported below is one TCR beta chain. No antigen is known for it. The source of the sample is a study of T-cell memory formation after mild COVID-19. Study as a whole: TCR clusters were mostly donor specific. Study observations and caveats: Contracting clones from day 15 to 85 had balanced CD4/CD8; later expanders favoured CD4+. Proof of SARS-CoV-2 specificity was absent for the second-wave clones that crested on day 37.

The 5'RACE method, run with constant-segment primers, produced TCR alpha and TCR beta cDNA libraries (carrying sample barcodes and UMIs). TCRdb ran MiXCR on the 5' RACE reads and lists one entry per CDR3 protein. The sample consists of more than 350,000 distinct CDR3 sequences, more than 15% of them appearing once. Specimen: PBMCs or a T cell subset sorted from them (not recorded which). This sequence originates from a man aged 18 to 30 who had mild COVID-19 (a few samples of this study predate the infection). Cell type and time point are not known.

CDR3 loop: CASSLQVYNSPLHF. CDR3 sequence (DNA): TGTGCCAGCAGTTTACAGGTGTATAATTCACCCCTCCACTTT. The chain links TRBV12-3 or TRBV12-4 to TRBJ1-6; D remains unclear. Trimming took off 2 bases at V and 4 bases at J, with 6 bases between the two ends. The CDR3 runs to 14 residues.